The T cell receptor (beta chain) described here comes from a study of shared clonotypes between healthy human individuals. All of the donors resided in Nashville, Tennessee, and each was a Caucasian adult. Method: immunoSEQ multiplex PCR; TCRdb's copy keeps in-frame clones and lacks some. The data show roughly 500,000 clones, almost 97% seen once. CDR1 is MNHEY, CDR2 SMNVEV, per germline (reference sequence). The V end was cut by 6 bases, the J end by 1 base, with 12 bases between. This CDR3 region has 14 residues. The specimen was naive CD4+ T cells sorted from blood. Noted subset: CD45RA+ positively selected. The rearrangement uses TRBV27 and TRBJ1-1; TRBD1 is a possible D gene (5 bases). The receptor comes from a woman between 25 and 40 years old in good health. CDR3 amino acids: CASSSGTGNTEAFF. The CDR3 DNA reads TGTGCCAGCAGCTCCGGGACGGGGAACACTGAAGCTTTCTTT.